The next 32 T cell receptor beta chains were all read from a single sample in a study of CD8+ T cells in alopecia areata. Extracted RNA was reverse transcribed into cDNA, the sequencing template. Profiled with immunoSEQ multiplex PCR; TCRdb holds only in-frame clones, not every one. The sample shows about 250,000 clones, 60% of them seen only once. Sample treatment: oral pan-JAK inhibitor, 5-10 mg twice daily. This specimen was CD4+ T cells sorted from blood, taken at approximately week 52, from a patient treated with tofacitinib. The receptor source for this set is a human donor with alopecia areata.

The chain links TRBV29-1 to TRBJ2-1; D gene uncertain. CDR1 and CDR2 (germline): SQVTM, ANQGSEA. Trimming removed 6 bases from V and 0 bases from J, with 12 bases in between. This CDR3 is 14 amino acids long. In DNA form, the CDR3 reads TGCAGCGTCCCCGCGCCTAGCTCCTACAATGAGCAGTTCTTC. It encodes CSVPAPSSYNEQFF.

This clone was observed a single time. The J gene is TRBJ1-5, the V gene TRBV4-1, with D unclear. The length of the CDR3 is 16 residues. V dropped 4 bases and J dropped 3 bases, with 16 bases sitting between them. From germline, CDR1 is MGHRA and CDR2 YSYEKL. CDR3 DNA sequence: TGCGCCAGCAGCCTCCTGCTGGCCAGTCACAATCAGCCCCAGCATTTT. It encodes CASSLLLASHNQPQHF.

Regarding this clone: Mismatch with germline at one junction end may stem from a read error. This sequence joins TRBV7-7 and TRBJ2-7, with 13 bases that match TRBD2. Germline V gene sequence: CDR1 SSHAT, CDR2 FNYEAQ (reference sequence). The CDR3 has 14 residues. The CDR3 nucleotides read TGTGCTAGCAGCTTATCGACTAGCGGGGGGATACAGTACTTC. Translated: CASSLSTSGGIQYF.

This clone was seen a handful of times. This rearrangement joins TRBV29-1 to TRBJ1-4; tentative D call: TRBD1 (5 bases). CDR1 and CDR2 from the germline V gene are SQVTM and ANQGSEA. Trimming stripped 4 bases from V and 7 bases from J, with 13 bases between. The CDR3 extends over 13 amino acids. The CDR3 sequence: CSVAAGRAEKLFF. In DNA, the CDR3 is TGCAGCGTTGCTGCAGGGAGGGCTGAAAAACTGTTTTTT. The full variable domain, completed using reference TRBV29-1 and TRBJ1-4, is SAVISQKPSRDICQRGTSLTIQCQVDSQVTMMFWYRQQPGQSLTLIATANQGSEATYESGFVIDKFPISRPNLTFSTLTVSNMSPEDSSIYLCSVAAGRAEKLFFGSGTQLSVL.

The rearrangement links TRBV4-1 to TRBJ2-7; 7 positions agree with TRBD2. With V trimmed by 0 bases and J by 1 base, 3 bases remained unmatched. This CDR3 region has 15 residues. The germline CDR1 and CDR2 sequences are MGHRA and YSYEKL. CDR3 loop: CASSQDGGGSYEQYF. The CDR3 DNA reads as TGCGCCAGCAGCCAAGACGGCGGGGGATCCTACGAGCAGTACTTC.

This clone was seen a handful of times. The rearrangement links TRBV27 to TRBJ1-1; 8 nucleotides match TRBD1. Germline CDR1 reads MNHEY; CDR2 reads SMNVEV (reference sequence). V shed 5 bases and J 1 base; nucleotides not matched to a gene: 6. This CDR3 is built from 15 residues. DNA for the CDR3: TGTGCCAGCAGTCCCCGGACAGGGAGGAACACTGAAGCTTTCTTT. This translates into CASSPRTGRNTEAFF.

This clone was detected a few times. Written as DNA, the CDR3 is TGTGCCAGCAGTCGATACGGTGGGGCCAACGTCCTGACTTTC. Its translation: CASSRYGGANVLTF. This chain uses TRBV28 with TRBJ2-6; D gene uncertain. Germline-derived CDR1 and CDR2 are MDHEN and SYDVKM. The length of the CDR3 is 14 residues. V lost 5 bases and J lost 3, with 8 bases in between.

CDR3 in DNA: TGTGCCTGGAGTGGACAGCACAACTATGGCTACACCTTC. Its translation is CAWSGQHNYGYTF. This chain uses TRBV30 with TRBJ1-2; tentatively, D is TRBD1 (5 bases). The ends were cut back, 1 base at V and 2 bases at J, with 8 bases in the middle. Looked up from germline, CDR1 is GTSNPN and CDR2 is SVGIG (reference sequence). This CDR3 region has 13 residues.

This chain joins TRBV15 and TRBJ1-2; tentatively, D is TRBD1 (6 bases). CDR1 LNHNV and CDR2 YYDKDF come from the germline V gene (reference sequence). Trimming left V 5 bases short and J 5 bases short, with 15 bases between. The CDR3 loop spans 14 amino acids. In nucleotides, the CDR3 is TGTGCCACCAGCCCCCGAGGGGGGCCTTATGGCTACACCTTC. This codes for CATSPRGGPYGYTF.

Only one count was recorded for this clone. V gene TRBV30 combines with J gene TRBJ2-7; 9 bases agree with TRBD2. The trim removed 8 bases at V and 4 bases at J, leaving 6 bases unmatched. The CDR3 has 12 amino acids. CDR1 GTSNPN and CDR2 SVGIG come from the germline V gene (reference sequence). As DNA, the CDR3 is TGTGCCCTCCAGCGGGGGGCTTACGAGCAGTACTTC. Translation gives CALQRGAYEQYF.

The genes are TRBV4-1 and TRBJ2-7; D gene uncertain. Germline values: CDR1 MGHRA, CDR2 YSYEKL. This CDR3 region has 15 residues. V gave up 3 bases and J gave up 6 bases, with 18 bases separating them. The CDR3 DNA follows: TGCGCCAGCAGCCACGGACCCCCCCGGCCCACCGAGCAGTACTTC. Translation: CASSHGPPRPTEQYF.

The chain links TRBV6-1 to TRBJ1-2; maybe TRBD1 (6 bases). This CDR3 region has 14 residues. Trimming left V 5 bases short and J 6 bases short, with 16 bases between. The germline CDR1 and CDR2 sequences are MNHNS and SASEGT. In DNA form, the CDR3 reads TGTGCCAGCAGTACTCAGTCAGGGGACCATGGCTACACCTTC. It codes for CASSTQSGDHGYTF.

The CDR3 loop is CASSSTRVGEQYF. The CDR3 region has the DNA TGTGCCAGCAGTTCCACCAGGGTAGGGGAGCAGTACTTC. This sequence joins TRBV27 and TRBJ2-7, with a weak D call TRBD1 (5 bases). The ends were cut back, 4 bases at V and 7 bases at J, with 14 bases in the middle. The V gene's germline CDR1 is MNHEY and CDR2 SMNVEV (reference sequence). This CDR3 spans 13 amino acids.

The genes are TRBV11-1 and TRBJ1-1, with a weak D call TRBD1 (6 bases). The V end lost 0 bases, the J end lost 4 bases, and 12 bases lay between the germline ends. This CDR3 has 15 amino acids. Germline V lookup: CDR1 SGHAT, CDR2 FQDESV (reference sequence). As DNA, the CDR3 is TGTGCCAGCAGCTTAGCTGGGGGCGCGGGCACTGAAGCTTTCTTT. It specifies CASSLAGGAGTEAFF.

The chain has TRBV7-9 and TRBJ1-1, with D hard to call. There are 13 residues in the CDR3. With 0 bases removed from V and 0 bases from J, the gap between germline ends came to 2 bases. Germline V gene lookup returns CDR1 SEHNR and CDR2 FQNEAQ (reference sequence). Written as DNA, the CDR3 is TGTGCCAGCAGCTTAGCGCTGAACACTGAAGCTTTCTTT. It yields the protein CASSLALNTEAFF.

V gene TRBV9 combines with J gene TRBJ2-3; D may match TRBD1 or TRBD2 (5 bases each). V dropped 0 bases and J dropped 0 bases, with 11 bases sitting between them. This CDR3 spans 16 amino acids. Germline-derived CDR1 and CDR2 are SGDLS and YYNGEE. CDR3 amino acids: CASSVGGTTSTDTQYF. The CDR3 coding sequence is TGTGCCAGCAGCGTAGGTGGGACCACTAGCACAGATACGCAGTATTTT.

The chain employs TRBV5-6 and TRBJ2-7; D remains ambiguous. Trimming took 1 base from V and 3 from J, leaving 11 bases between them. The V gene's germline CDR1 is SGHDT and CDR2 YYEEEE. The CDR3 covers 14 residues. The CDR3 spells CASSLSQAFYEQYF. CDR3 coding DNA: TGTGCCAGCAGCTTGTCCCAGGCCTTCTACGAGCAGTACTTC.

The J gene is TRBJ2-5, the V gene TRBV5-1, with D possibly TRBD2 on 5 matching bases. CDR1 and CDR2 from the germline V gene are SGHRS and YFSETQ. This CDR3 region has 13 residues. The V and J ends lost 3 bases and 5 bases respectively, with 11 bases between them. For the CDR3, the DNA is TGCGCCAGCAGCTCGGGGAGTCTCGAGACCCAGTACTTC. Amino acids: CASSSGSLETQYF. Supplemented by reference TRBV5-1 and TRBJ2-5, the full variable domain reads KAGVTQTPRYLIKTRGQQVTLSCSPISGHRSVSWYQQTPGQGLQFLFEYFSETQRNKGNFPGRFSGRQFSNSRSEMNVSTLELGDSALYLCASSSGSLETQYFGPGTRLLVL.

This chain links TRBV27 with TRBJ1-5, with a weak D call TRBD1 (5 bases). This CDR3 has 14 residues. Germline values: CDR1 MNHEY, CDR2 SMNVEV (reference sequence). V lost 6 bases, J lost 2 bases, and 11 bases lay in between. Written as DNA, the CDR3 is TGTGCCAGCAGGGCCGACAGAGGCAATCAGCCCCAGCATTTT. Translating it yields CASRADRGNQPQHF.

The chain has TRBV7-2 and TRBJ1-5, with D perhaps TRBD1 (5 bases). Per germline, CDR1 SGHTA and CDR2 FQGNSA. The CDR3 is made up of 15 amino acids. Trimming cost V 3 bases and J 4 bases, with 13 bases left between them. For the CDR3, the DNA is TGTGCCAGCAGCTTGAGGGGTTTAGATAATCAGCCCCAGCATTTT. Amino acid sequence: CASSLRGLDNQPQHF.

CDR3: CATSTPPGELFF. The CDR3 bases are TGTGCCACCAGCACCCCCCCCGGGGAGCTGTTTTTT. V gene TRBV15 combines with J gene TRBJ2-2; no firm D call. In germline, CDR1 is LNHNV, CDR2 YYDKDF (reference sequence). V lost 4 bases and J 6 bases, leaving 6 bases between the germline ends. The CDR3 is 12 amino acids.

This clone was seen more than once but under ten times. The rearrangement joins TRBV29-1 to TRBJ1-1, with D unclear. The CDR3 has 12 amino acids. V lost 7 bases and J lost 3, with 12 bases in between. Per germline, CDR1 SQVTM and CDR2 ANQGSEA. CDR3: CSGGERDTEAFF. In DNA, the CDR3 is TGCAGCGGGGGAGAACGGGACACTGAAGCTTTCTTT.

The V call is TRBV7-2, the J call TRBJ2-5; possible D gene TRBD2, 6 bases. Trimming pared 3 bases from V and 4 bases from J, leaving 15 bases between. Germline CDR1 and CDR2: SGHTA and FQGNSA. This CDR3 comprises 15 residues. CDR3 loop: CASSLGGFRRETQYF. The CDR3 DNA reads TGTGCCAGCAGCTTGGGGGGATTTCGTCGAGAGACCCAGTACTTC.

Comments on this clone: This sample also contains other DNA sequences that code for the same CDR3. The rearrangement uses TRBV2 and TRBJ2-6; a weak D match, TRBD1 (5 bases). V was cut by 3 bases and J by 2 bases, with 5 bases left in between. The CDR3 is made up of 14 amino acids. Germline CDR1 and CDR2: SNHLY and FYNNEI. The CDR3 loop is CASSDRAGANVLTF. The CDR3 coding sequence is TGTGCCAGCAGTGACAGGGCTGGGGCCAACGTCCTGACTTTC.

V usage is TRBV10-3 and J usage is TRBJ2-7; D call uncertain. This CDR3 spans 13 amino acids. Germline-derived CDR1 and CDR2 are ENHRY and SYGVKD. V was cut by 3 bases and J by 6 bases, with 12 bases left in between. CDR3 sequence reads: CAISEGNRGEQYF. CDR3 DNA: TGTGCCATCAGTGAAGGAAATCGCGGCGAGCAGTACTTC.

The rearrangement links TRBV5-5 to TRBJ2-5, with D possibly matching TRBD2 (5 bases). The ends were cut back, 2 bases at V and 2 bases at J, with 10 bases in the middle. The germline gives CDR1 SGHKS, CDR2 YYEKEE (reference sequence). This CDR3 is 14 amino acids long. The CDR3 DNA reads as TGTGCCAGCAGCTTCAGCCGGGATCAAGAGACCCAGTACTTC. Protein product: CASSFSRDQETQYF.

This clone was detected only a few times. V gene TRBV18 combines with J gene TRBJ2-4; no firm D call. Germline V CDR1 and CDR2: KGHSH, LQKENI. Trimming cost V 5 bases and J 5 bases, with 16 bases left between them. This CDR3 is built from 15 residues. The CDR3 loop reads CASSASMGYENIQYF. The DNA of the CDR3 is TGTGCCAGCTCAGCCTCTATGGGGTATGAAAACATTCAGTACTTC.

This clone was counted between two and nine times. The chain links TRBV25-1 to TRBJ1-6; D is ambiguous. CDR3 length: 13 amino acids. The germline gives CDR1 MGHDK, CDR2 SYGVNS. V dropped 3 bases and J dropped 7 bases, with 7 bases sitting between them. The CDR3 is CASSEMWNSPLHF. CDR3 DNA: TGTGCCAGCAGTGAGATGTGGAATTCACCCCTCCACTTT. Filled out from reference TRBV25-1 and TRBJ1-6, the complete variable domain reads EADIYQTPRYLVIGTGKKITLECSQTMGHDKMYWYQQDPGMELHLIHYSYGVNSTEKGDLSSESTVSRIRTEHFPLTLESARPSHTSQYLCASSEMWNSPLHFGNGTRLTVT.

This clone was seen only a few times. The chain combines TRBV4-1 with TRBJ1-2; tentatively, D is TRBD1 (5 bases). V lost 1 base and J 3 bases, leaving 12 bases between the germline ends. The CDR3 totals 15 residues. Germline V gives CDR1 MGHRA, CDR2 YSYEKL. The CDR3: CASSQAEGTYYGYTF. The CDR3 DNA sequence: TGCGCCAGCAGCCAAGCGGAGGGGACCTACTATGGCTACACCTTC.

The chain combines TRBV7-2 with TRBJ1-4; the match to TRBD1 covers 7 bases. The V gene end was trimmed by 5 bases and the J gene end by 8 bases; junction bases not matched to a gene: 11. From germline, CDR1 is SGHTA and CDR2 FQGNSA. The CDR3 extends over 15 amino acids. CDR3 in amino acids: CASSPTTAGGEKLFF. The CDR3, as DNA: TGTGCCAGCAGCCCAACGACGGCAGGGGGAGAAAAACTGTTTTTT.

This chain links TRBV7-2 with TRBJ2-3; 7 bases are a match to TRBD2. Germline lookup yields CDR1 SGHTA and CDR2 FQGNSA. The CDR3 runs to 16 residues. V was clipped by 4 bases and J by 0 bases; unmatched bases: 7. The CDR3 DNA is TGTGCCAGCAGCTCGCGACTAGCCCCTAGCACAGATACGCAGTATTTT. Protein: CASSSRLAPSTDTQYF.

This clone has just a few counts. Other DNA sequences in this sample translate to the same CDR3. The chain has TRBV6-5 and TRBJ2-3, with a possible D match to TRBD2 (5 bases). There are 13 residues in the CDR3. V shed 2 bases and J shed 2 bases, with 5 bases lying between them. Germline V CDR1 and CDR2: MNHEY, SVGAGI. The CDR3 region is CASSYRDTDTQYF. In nucleotides, the CDR3 is TGTGCCAGCAGTTACCGGGACACAGATACGCAGTATTTT.